A selection of T cell receptor beta chains follows, all from one sample in a study of a mutant IDH1 vaccine in newly diagnosed glioma. Using immunoSEQ multiplex PCR, the repertoire was profiled, and TCRdb retains in-frame clones only, with some absent. The data show roughly 84,000 clones, about 80% seen once. The source was PBMCs, collected from a glioma patient treated with radiotherapy, temozolomide or both. Receptors were obtained from a man in his forties with glioma. Some clones in this sample may be carry-over from other donors' samples. CDR3s include the opening cysteine and the closing phenylalanine or tryptophan. A D gene is named only where the DNA matches it firmly. Some rows have no size entry. The others give once, few or many, or a class for an expanded clone.

>TRBV6-5|TRBJ1-3|NA|NA
TGTGCCAGCAGTTACTCAGGGGTCCCCGGAAACACCATATATTTT
CASSYSGVPGNTIYF
>TRBV14|TRBJ2-7|TRBD1|NA
TGTGCCAGCAGCCGAGGGACAGGGGGCATTTACGAGCAGTACTTC
CASSRGTGGIYEQYF
>TRBV29-1|TRBJ2-7|TRBD2|NA
TGCAGCGTTGAGACTCGGACTAGCGGGGGTGATGAGCAGTACTTC
CSVETRTSGGDEQYF
>TRBV5-5|TRBJ1-2|TRBD1|few
TGTGCCAGCAGCTTCCAACCGGGACAGAACTATGGCTACACCTTC
CASSFQPGQNYGYTF
>TRBV10-2|TRBJ2-3|TRBD2|NA
TGCGCGACATCGGGTGAGGGACTAGCGGGGGTAAAAGATACGCAGTATTTT
CATSGEGLAGVKDTQYF
>TRBV5-6|TRBJ2-7|TRBD1|NA
TGTGCCAGCAGCCATGGCAGGACAGGGCTTTTCTACGAGCAGTACTTC
CASSHGRTGLFYEQYF
>TRBV6-5|TRBJ1-1|TRBD1|NA
TGTGCCAGCACAGAACCAGGGGGCAGTAATGAAGCTTTCTTT
CASTEPGGSNEAFF
>TRBV30|TRBJ2-3|NA|NA
TGTGCCTGGAGTGTGCTTGGAGAAACGCAGTATTTT
CAWSVLGETQYF
>TRBV6-6|TRBJ2-2|NA|NA
TGTGCCAGCAGAGGAGACGGGGAGCTGTTTTTT
CASRGDGELFF
>TRBV10-3|TRBJ1-2|NA|NA
TGTGCCATCAGAGAGACAGTGAACTATGGCTACACCTTC
CAIRETVNYGYTF
>TRBV30|TRBJ1-5|TRBD1|NA
TGTGCCTGGAGCGGGACAGACAATCAGCCCCAGCATTTT
CAWSGTDNQPQHF
>TRBV27|TRBJ1-2|TRBD1|NA
TGTGCCAGCAGTTTCATTTGGGGACAGGGGACAGGTGGCTACACCTTC
CASSFIWGQGTGGYTF
>TRBV18|TRBJ1-1|TRBD1|NA
TGTGCCAGCTCAACGGACGACAGGGAAACTGAAGCTTTCTTT
CASSTDDRETEAFF
>TRBV6-6|TRBJ2-1|NA|NA
TGTGCCAGCAGTCAGGGACTCCCGAACAATGAGCAGTTCTTC
CASSQGLPNNEQFF
>TRBV29-1|TRBJ2-2|TRBD1|NA
TGCAGCGTACTACAGGGGGTGCCTAACACCGGGGAGCTGTTTTTT
CSVLQGVPNTGELFF
>TRBV7-9|TRBJ1-4|TRBD1|NA
TGTGCCAGCAGCTTGGGATACGCTGGACAGGGGTTCTCGGGAGAAAAACTGTTTTTT
CASSLGYAGQGFSGEKLFF
>TRBV6-5|TRBJ1-1|NA|NA
TGTGCCAGCAGTTACTCGGGGAAATTCGTCTTT
CASSYSGKFVF
>TRBV6-4|TRBJ1-1|TRBD1|few
TGTGCCAGCAGTGACTCGGGGACAGGGGCAGCTGAAGCTTTCTTT
CASSDSGTGAAEAFF
>TRBV30|TRBJ2-1|NA|NA
TGTGCCTGGAGCCACGAGAGGGGTAGCTACAATGAGCAGTTCTTC
CAWSHERGSYNEQFF
>TRBV30|TRBJ1-4|NA|NA
TGTGCCTGGAGTGTACAATGGGGGTCTAATGAAAAACTGTTTTTT
CAWSVQWGSNEKLFF
>TRBV30|TRBJ1-5|NA|NA
TGTGCCTGGAGTGTGAATAGCAATCAGCCCCAGCATTTT
CAWSVNSNQPQHF
>TRBV7-2|TRBJ1-6|NA|few
TGTGCCAGCAGCTTAGTAAGGGGTGGCGGCAATTCACCCCTCCACTTT
CASSLVRGGGNSPLHF
>TRBV13|TRBJ1-1|TRBD1|few
TGTGCCAGCAGCTTTAGACAGGGGAACACTGAAGCTTTCTTT
CASSFRQGNTEAFF
>TRBV5-1|TRBJ2-3|NA|NA
TGCGCCAGCAGCATTGGGACTAGCACAGATACGCAGTATTTT
CASSIGTSTDTQYF
>TRBV6-5|TRBJ2-5|NA|NA
TGTGCCAGCAGTTACGGGGGGCCGGAGACCCAGTACTTC
CASSYGGPETQYF
>TRBV18|TRBJ2-7|NA|NA
TGTGCCAGCTCACCGGAGAGACAGGCTGAGCAGTACTTC
CASSPERQAEQYF
>TRBV5-1|TRBJ2-7|NA|NA
TGCGCCAGCAGCCAAACGGGGACCTACGAGCAGTACTTC
CASSQTGTYEQYF
>TRBV5-1|TRBJ2-3|NA|NA
TGCGCCAGCAGCCAGCTTTTGGGGGACACAGATACGCAGTATTTT
CASSQLLGDTDTQYF
>TRBV4-2|TRBJ2-7|NA|NA
TGTGCCAGCAGCCAAGTAGGGGACGCACACGAGCAGTACTTC
CASSQVGDAHEQYF
>TRBV6-6|TRBJ1-5|NA|NA
TGTGCCAGCAGTTCCACAGGGAGCATCCAGCCCCAGCATTTT
CASSSTGSIQPQHF
>TRBV9|TRBJ2-5|NA|NA
TGTGCCAGCAGCCCGCAGGGGAGCGGCGGGGTTTCTGTAGAGACCCAGTACTTC
CASSPQGSGGVSVETQYF
>TRBV15|TRBJ1-2|TRBD1|NA
TGTGCCACCAGCAGAGATCGGCAGGGGGCCTCCGCGGGCTACACCTTC
CATSRDRQGASAGYTF
>TRBV7-2|TRBJ2-6|NA|NA
TGTGCCAGCAGCAGCTGGGGGGCCAACGTCCTGACTTTC
CASSSWGANVLTF
>TRBV5-1|TRBJ2-1|NA|NA
TGCGCCAGCAGCTTCTCAGAGTCAAACAATGAGCAGTTCTTC
CASSFSESNNEQFF
>TRBV5-1|TRBJ2-7|NA|NA
TGCGCCAGCAGCTTGGAGGCCGAGCAGTACTTC
CASSLEAEQYF
>TRBV6-5|TRBJ1-1|NA|NA
TGTGCCAGCAGTTACCACGGGACACTAAAGACTGAAGCTTTCTTT
CASSYHGTLKTEAFF
>TRBV4-1|TRBJ1-5|NA|NA
TGCGCCAGCAGCCAGGGGCAGGGACTCTATAGCAATCAGCCCCAGCATTTT
CASSQGQGLYSNQPQHF
>TRBV7-6|TRBJ1-1|TRBD1|once
TGTGCCAGCAGCCCGACAGGGAGCACTGAAGCTTTCTTT
CASSPTGSTEAFF
>TRBV9|TRBJ1-2|NA|NA
TGTGCCAGCAGCGTAGGAGCGGGTGGGGATTTTAACTATGGCTACACCTTC
CASSVGAGGDFNYGYTF
>TRBV19|TRBJ1-5|NA|NA
TGTGCCAGTCAAAACCCACACCGGAGCAATCAGCCCCAGCATTTT
CASQNPHRSNQPQHF
>TRBV7-9|TRBJ2-7|TRBD1|NA
TGTGCCAGCATCTCCGGGACAGGGAGTTCCGAGCAGTACTTC
CASISGTGSSEQYF
>TRBV5-6|TRBJ1-3|NA|NA
TGTGCCAGCAGCTTGGAGGGCTCTGGAAACACCATATATTTT
CASSLEGSGNTIYF
>TRBV9|TRBJ2-2|TRBD2|once
TGTGCCAGCAGCAGAACTAGCGGGGGTAGTACCGGGGAGCTGTTTTTT
CASSRTSGGSTGELFF
>TRBV30|TRBJ1-2|TRBD1|NA
TGTGCCTCGGAACAGGGGGCGGGTGGCTACACCTTC
CASEQGAGGYTF
>TRBV2|TRBJ1-2|NA|NA
TGTGCCAGCGTCGCAGGGGACACCTTC
CASVAGDTF